What follows are 3 T cell receptor beta chains derived from one specimen sequenced in a study of blood T cell repertoires in COVID-19. Libraries were prepared by immunoSEQ multiplex PCR; TCRdb keeps only in-frame clonotypes and omits some of them. In the table there are some 100,000 clones, roughly 91% of which are singletons. The material sequenced was peripheral blood. Receptors originate from a woman older than 75 with active COVID-19.

The chain has TRBV20-1 and TRBJ2-1, with D maybe TRBD1 (5 bases). Germline loops: CDR1 DFQATT, CDR2 SNEGSKA (reference sequence). Trimming took off 3 bases at V and 5 bases at J, with 14 bases between the two ends. There are 14 residues in the CDR3. The CDR3 region is CSASGALPHNEQFF. In DNA form, the CDR3 reads TGCAGTGCTAGTGGGGCCCTACCCCACAATGAGCAGTTCTTC.

The chain has TRBV27 and TRBJ2-1, with 10 bases fitting TRBD2. The CDR3 has 18 amino acids. With V trimmed by 1 base and J by 0 bases, 6 bases remained unmatched. Germline V gives CDR1 MNHEY, CDR2 SMNVEV (reference sequence). The CDR3 spells CASSLLIAGGISYNEQFF. The CDR3 DNA is TGTGCCAGCAGTTTATTAATAGCGGGAGGTATCTCCTACAATGAGCAGTTCTTC.

The genes are TRBV15 and TRBJ1-1, with 7 bases that match TRBD1. Germline CDR1 reads LNHNV; CDR2 reads YYDKDF (reference sequence). CDR3 length: 13 amino acids. Losses at the gene ends were 5 bases for V and 4 bases for J; bases not matched to a gene: 4. CDR3 bases: TGTGCCACCAGCGGGGCAGGGGGCACTGAAGCTTTCTTT. It codes for CATSGAGGTEAFF.